This entry describes one T cell receptor (beta chain). Its antigen is undetermined. Repertoires were generated with immunoSEQ multiplex PCR, while TCRdb's copy carries only in-frame clones and drops some. The sample has around 300,000 clones, 80% to 90% seen once. This sample was taken from a study of cytomegalovirus exposure and HLA in healthy donors. Study summary: The 90 to 150 validation repertoires used a platform that matched the one used for the approximately 700 first-cohort repertoires, as a later analysis reported. Study-level results: The classifier reportedly diagnosed cytomegalovirus status with high specificity and sensitivity. Specificity of a few CMV-associated chains for CMV antigens was verified in vitro. Cytomegalovirus-associated status was assigned to fewer than 200 TCR beta chains.

V gave up 5 bases and J gave up 3 bases; unmatched junction bases: 6. Germline V gene data show CDR1 as MGHRA and CDR2 as YSYEKL. This CDR3 contains 14 residues. This clonotype originated in a woman aged 18-29 years in good health and CMV-seronegative. The specimen was PBMCs. The chain uses TRBV4-1 and TRBJ2-7, with TRBD2 matching over 8 bases. The CDR3 nucleotides read TGCGCCAGCAGCGCCGGGACTAGTAGCTACGAGCAGTACTTC. It encodes CASSAGTSSYEQYF.